This T cell receptor beta chain emerged from a study of Graves' ophthalmopathy and Graves' hyperthyroidism (dated 2018 in TCRdb). With regard to the full study: Peripheral blood samples were taken at the time of initial diagnosis, before any treatment was given. The study used TCR beta repertoire signatures to distinguish Graves' ophthalmopathy from Graves' hyperthyroidism and to predict progression to ophthalmopathy. In total, some 130 blood samples were TCR-sequenced: approximately 40 ophthalmopathy, 80 or so hyperthyroidism and about 17 hyperthyroidism-to-ophthalmopathy patients. To explore V-J signatures distinguishing ophthalmopathy from hyperthyroidism, a discovery set of under 110 patients (roughly 42 ophthalmopathy, some 55 stable hyperthyroidism) was enrolled. An independent validation cohort comprised under 20 hyperthyroidism patients and some 16 patients who later progressed from hyperthyroidism to ophthalmopathy. In a handful of hyperthyroidism patients, the T-cell repertoire of thyroid tissue was compared with the T-cell repertoire of blood. Once sampling was done, hyperthyroidism patients were given methimazole at a starting dose of 30 mg daily, while ophthalmopathy patients were given high-dose intravenous methylprednisolone. The 80 to 100 discovery patients were randomly divided into training and test sets at a 7:3 ratio.

TCR beta CDR3 regions were amplified from RNA transcripts for repertoire sequencing. The first round of RT-PCR was done with HTBI primers and the Qiagen OneStep RT-PCR kit, and was followed by a second round of multiplex PCR, then size selection and purification. Libraries were sequenced on an Illumina HiSeq2000 using paired-end 100 bp reads. As for the original processing: SOAPnuke was used for read processing, and reads with adapters, uncalled bases, a mean Phred below 15, or no exact constant-primer or identifier match were discarded. COPE v1.2.5 was used to merge high-quality paired reads. Unique nucleotide sequences were defined as clonotypes and aligned to IMGT TRB V, D and J references using MiTCR v1.1. Only V-J combinations with frequency above 0.0001 were analysed, covering 99.2% of repertoires. A TCR clonal expansion and chaos score per V-J combination was defined as the ratio of F50 clonal expansion to chaos observed in the TCRdist matrix. Features were reduced by Welch's t-statistics and random forest to over 10 V-J combinations, which fed a naive Bayes classifier. Thyroid-blood repertoire similarity was quantified with the Morisita-Horn index. TCRdb redid the processing of the public reads, applying fastp at Q25 and MiXCR, and retained in-frame beta chains. A single entry per CDR3 protein holds the most common genes and DNA from its merged rows. TCRdb, not the original authors, processed these V and J calls. The sample has roughly 160,000 distinct CDR3 sequences on record, under 45% of them singletons. The top ten constitute about 8.2% of the sample.

What the study reported, not specific to this receptor: No statistical method was used to set the sample size in advance, and the investigators knew which group each participant was assigned to. Ophthalmopathy was separated from stable hyperthyroidism by the 13-signature model with about 85% sensitivity and about 81% specificity in cross-validation and with 80%/75% in the test set. In validation, the model predicted ophthalmopathy progression with about 71% sensitivity and 72.22% specificity; some 13 predicted patients were CT-confirmed with GO in a median of approximately six months. Most expanded thyroid clonotypes with a frequency above 0.001 also appeared in blood, which suggests that blood repertoires may reflect the immune response in the thyroid.

The CDR3 covers 15 residues, taking in both the cysteine and the phenylalanine. The read is trimmed to its CDR3 DNA, 45 bases read in frame from base 1. The CDR1 and CDR2 encoded by the germline V gene are LGHNA and YSLEER. V and J lose 0 bases and 3 bases, and a span of 12 bases separates them. The ophthalmopathy patients had moderately to severely active disease, with a Clinical Activity Score of 3 or higher, a NOSPECS grade of 4 or higher, and a disease duration of less than 3 months. Patients were excluded if they had other autoimmune diseases, uncontrolled infections, pregnancy or lactation. Clinical symptoms, serum thyroxine, TRAb, thyroid ultrasound and orbital computed tomography were used for diagnosis. Ficoll-Paque density gradient centrifugation was used to isolate PBMCs from 8 to 10 ml of fresh peripheral blood. Total RNA was extracted with Trizol reagent and quality-checked on an Agilent 2100 Bioanalyzer.

This clonotype appeared many times. Its antigen target is currently unknown. No qualities accompany the bases; no much larger clone lies one base away. The chain uses TRBV4-3 and TRBJ2-7; a tentative D call is TRBD2 (5 bases match). The receptor was isolated from a man aged 30 to 39 with Graves' ophthalmopathy. Donor details come from another sample of the same person, matched by shared clones. Sample: peripheral blood. This receptor carries the CDR3 CASSQDLGLLYEQYF. At the DNA level, the sequence is TGCGCCAGCAGCCAAGATCTTGGACTCCTCTACGAGCAGTACTTC.